The rows below give T cell receptor beta chains drawn from one sample of a study of blood T cell repertoires in COVID-19. Here immunoSEQ multiplex PCR was the method, and the copy in TCRdb shows in-frame clones only, minus some. The sample has about 350,000 clones, roughly nine tenths seen once. What was sequenced was peripheral blood. Receptors were obtained from a woman aged 60-75 years with COVID-19, enrolled during active disease. Both conserved end residues are part of each CDR3. Each record gives: D gene, J gene, V gene, clone size, CDR3 DNA, CDR3 protein. The D gene is left open where the match is weak. Size values are once, few and many counts, or a class for expanded clones, and some rows have none.

>TRBD2|TRBJ2-7|TRBV19|-
TGTGCCAGTAGTAGCCGGGCTAGCGGGATCTACGAGCAGTACTTC
CASSSRASGIYEQYF
>-|TRBJ2-2|TRBV18|-
TGTGCCAGCTCACCACTGGCTGGGAGGAGCACCGGGGAGCTGTTTTTT
CASSPLAGRSTGELFF
>-|TRBJ1-2|TRBV15|-
TGTGCCATCGGACGACAGTTAGCTAACTATGGCTACACCTTC
CAIGRQLANYGYTF
>-|TRBJ1-1|TRBV7-6|-
TGTGCCAGCAGCTTCCCGATTGACAGATTAAACACTGAAGCTTTCTTT
CASSFPIDRLNTEAFF
>-|TRBJ1-4|TRBV2|-
TGTGCCAGCCTCGAAGGAGGGGTAAATGAAAAACTGTTTTTT
CASLEGGVNEKLFF
>-|TRBJ2-5|TRBV5-1|-
TGCGCCAGCAGCGTATCACCCGGGTCGTCGGAGACCCAGTACTTC
CASSVSPGSSETQYF
>-|TRBJ1-3|TRBV7-2|-
TGTGCCAGCAGCTTAGCGGGAAGTACAGGCCAGGGAAACACCATATATTTT
CASSLAGSTGQGNTIYF
>TRBD1|TRBJ1-1|TRBV7-8|once
TGTGCCAGCAGCCAGGGACAGGGGGTAGGGTACACTGAAGCTTTCTTT
CASSQGQGVGYTEAFF
>-|TRBJ1-5|TRBV7-9|-
TGTGCCAGCAGCTTAGCACCCACAGGCAGCAATCAGCCCCAGCATTTT
CASSLAPTGSNQPQHF
>TRBD2|TRBJ2-5|TRBV6-6|-
TGTGCCAGCAGCCCGCCCGGGAGGCAAGAGACCCAGTACTTC
CASSPPGRQETQYF
>TRBD1|TRBJ1-5|TRBV19|-
TGTGCCAGTAGTTCAAAGGGACAGGGAAGCAATCAGCCCCAGCATTTT
CASSSKGQGSNQPQHF
>TRBD1|TRBJ1-1|TRBV27|once
TGTGCCAGCAGTCCCAGGACAGGGACGAACACTGAAGCTTTCTTT
CASSPRTGTNTEAFF
>-|TRBJ1-2|TRBV19|-
TGTGCCAGTAGTATAGGAAGAGGGAATTATGGCTACACCTTC
CASSIGRGNYGYTF
>-|TRBJ1-5|TRBV6-4|-
TGTGCCAGCTCGAGGGGGTTCAATCAGCCCCAGCATTTT
CASSRGFNQPQHF
>-|TRBJ1-4|TRBV6-5|-
TGTGCCAGCAGCCGAGGGCTGCAGAATGAAAAACTGTTTTTT
CASSRGLQNEKLFF
>TRBD1|TRBJ1-3|TRBV5-1|once
TGCGCCAGCAGCCACCTGGGACAGGGTTCTGGAAACACCATATATTTT
CASSHLGQGSGNTIYF
>-|TRBJ1-5|TRBV2|-
TGTGCCAGCAACACAGGACGGAATCAGCCCCAGCATTTT
CASNTGRNQPQHF
>-|TRBJ2-4|TRBV19|-
TGTGCCAGTAGCCAACTGAACCGGGACATATTAGCCAAAAACATTCAGTACTTC
CASSQLNRDILAKNIQYF
>TRBD2|TRBJ2-5|TRBV5-1|-
TGCGCCAGCAGCTTAACCGGGAATCTAGCGGGGGACCAAGAGACCCAGTACTTC
CASSLTGNLAGDQETQYF
>-|TRBJ1-5|TRBV2|-
TGTGCTTCGGGAGGGACCTATAGCAATCAGCCCCAGCATTTT
CASGGTYSNQPQHF
>TRBD1|TRBJ1-4|TRBV11-2|-
TGTGCCAGCAGCTTAGACAGGGGGAGAGATAAACTGTTTTTT
CASSLDRGRDKLFF
>TRBD1|TRBJ1-2|TRBV5-6|-
TGTGCCAGCAGCTTGGTATTGGTAGGGGGCGCGAGTTTTGGCTACACCTTC
CASSLVLVGGASFGYTF